These 26 T cell receptor beta chains were sequenced from one sample in a study of HIV-infected patients and healthy controls. All unsorted peripheral T cells were captured because whole blood was used without fractionation. About 450 ng RNA was reverse transcribed with alpha and beta constant-region primers. Using multiplexing indices, alpha and beta chain libraries were generated apart by chain-specific third strand synthesis. TCRdb reprocessed the 5' RACE reads via MiXCR and lists one record per CDR3 protein. This table holds 8,000 to 10,000 distinct CDR3 sequences, about 5.8% found once. The sample comprised blood. The receptors here all came from an adult in good health.

This clonotype was found a few times. The rearrangement joins TRBV7-2 to TRBJ1-3; the D is unclear. Trimming cost V 2 bases and J 0 bases, with 17 bases left between them. Germline V gene data show CDR1 as SGHTA and CDR2 as FQGNSA. The CDR3 totals 18 residues. CDR3 amino acids: CASSLNSPYVSSGNTIYF. The CDR3 coding sequence is TGTGCCAGCAGCTTAAATTCCCCGTATGTCAGCTCTGGAAACACCATATATTTT.

This clonotype is categorized as medium-sized. This chain links TRBV29-1 with TRBJ1-5, with a possible D match to TRBD1 (6 bases). V gave up 4 bases and J gave up 2 bases, with 12 bases separating them. Germline CDR1 reads SQVTM; CDR2 reads ANQGSEA. This CDR3 is 14 amino acids long. CDR3 in amino acids: CSVGAGAGNQPQHF. DNA of the CDR3: TGCAGCGTTGGTGCAGGGGCGGGCAATCAGCCCCAGCATTTT.

As DNA, the CDR3 is TGTGCCAGCTCACCGAGAGAGCAGGTTCAAGAGACCCAGTACTTC. This translates into CASSPREQVQETQYF. The chain couples TRBV18 to TRBJ2-5, with D hard to call. Germline V gene sequence: CDR1 KGHSH, CDR2 LQKENI. Trimming took 3 bases from V and 2 from J, leaving 13 bases between them. The CDR3 covers 15 residues.

Within the sample, this clonotype is medium-sized. The chain joins TRBV4-3 to TRBJ2-7; TRBD1 might be the D (5 bases). This CDR3 has 15 amino acids. Germline CDR1 LGHNA, CDR2 YSLEER. The V end was cut by 0 bases, the J end by 3 bases, with 12 bases between. The CDR3 sequence is CASSQDAQGGYEQYF. The CDR3 DNA reads TGCGCCAGCAGCCAAGACGCCCAGGGCGGCTACGAGCAGTACTTC.

This clonotype has a handful of counts. The J gene is TRBJ2-1, the V gene TRBV27; no reliable D call. CDR1 and CDR2 (germline): MNHEY, SMNVEV (reference sequence). Trimming pared 6 bases from V and 6 bases from J, leaving 12 bases between. There are 13 residues in the CDR3. The CDR3 loop is CASRHLPPNEQFF. CDR3 coding DNA: TGTGCCAGCAGGCACTTACCCCCCAATGAGCAGTTCTTC.

This clonotype appeared many times. The V gene is TRBV28, the J gene TRBJ2-6; no reliable D call. This CDR3 contains 19 residues. From germline, CDR1 is MDHEN and CDR2 SYDVKM. Trimming stripped 8 bases from V and 4 bases from J, with 27 bases between. CDR3 region: CASWDGRNPSTPGANVLTF. CDR3 DNA: TGTGCCAGCTGGGATGGGCGGAACCCTTCAACCCCCGGGGCCAACGTCCTGACTTTC.

This clonotype was recorded at least ten times. V and J are TRBV20-1 and TRBJ1-1, with 9 bases that match TRBD1. The CDR3 consists of 14 residues. CDR1 DFQATT and CDR2 SNEGSKA come from the germline V gene (reference sequence). In DNA form, the CDR3 reads TGCAGAGTCCCGGGACAGGGAGCGGGCACTGAAGCTTTCTTT. The encoded protein is CRVPGQGAGTEAFF.

Within the sample, this clonotype is medium-sized (0.01 to 0.1%). This chain links TRBV12-3 or TRBV12-4 with TRBJ2-3; D possibly matches TRBD1 or TRBD2 (6 bases each). The CDR3 consists of 14 residues. The V and J ends lost 5 bases and 1 base respectively, with 10 bases between them. The CDR3 is CASSIGGGTDTQYF. The CDR3 bases are TGTGCCAGCAGTATCGGGGGCGGCACAGATACGCAGTATTTT.

This clonotype is medium-sized in the sample. The chain uses TRBV7-9 and TRBJ1-5; no firm D call. The CDR3 covers 14 residues. The V and J ends lost 4 bases and 0 bases respectively, with 7 bases between them. The germline CDR1 and CDR2 sequences are SEHNR and FQNEAQ (reference sequence). In DNA form, the CDR3 reads TGTGCCAGCAGCTCGCGAGATAGCAATCAGCCCCAGCATTTT. Amino acid sequence: CASSSRDSNQPQHF.

This clonotype ranks as medium-sized. This CDR3 reads CASSLANLPQYF. The CDR3, as DNA: TGTGCCAGCAGCTTAGCCAATCTGCCGCAGTACTTC. The chain joins TRBV11-2 to TRBJ2-7; D is unclear. CDR1 and CDR2 (germline): SGHAT, FQNNGV. The CDR3 is 12 residues long. The ends were cut back, 1 base at V and 9 bases at J, with 10 bases in the middle.

This clonotype is classed as medium-sized. The chain combines TRBV7-8 with TRBJ1-1; TRBD1 is a possible D gene (5 bases). In germline, CDR1 is SGHVS, CDR2 FQNEAQ. CDR3 length: 13 amino acids. The V end lost 2 bases, the J end lost 3 bases, and 7 bases lay between the germline ends. The chain's CDR3 is CASSLQGHTEAFF. The CDR3 coding sequence is TGTGCCAGCAGCTTACAGGGACACACTGAAGCTTTCTTT. The full variable domain, in which reference TRBV7-8 and TRBJ1-1 provide the parts outside the CDR3, is GAGVSQSPRYKVAKRGQDVALRCDPISGHVSLFWYQQALGQGPEFLTYFQNEAQLDKSGLPSDRFFAERPEGSVSTLKIQRTQQEDSAVYLCASSLQGHTEAFFGQGTRLTVV.

Many counts were recorded for this clonotype. This rearrangement joins TRBV6-4 to TRBJ2-3, with 13 positions matching TRBD2. Unmatched junction bases numbered 3, after V lost 5 bases and J lost 4 bases. This CDR3 spans 15 amino acids. Germline V gives CDR1 MRHNA, CDR2 SNTAGT. The CDR3 reads CASSLLAGGPDTQYF. The CDR3 nucleotides read TGTGCCAGCAGTCTACTAGCGGGGGGGCCAGATACGCAGTATTTT.

This clonotype is medium-sized (0.01 to 0.1%). V and J are TRBV6-5 and TRBJ2-3; tentative D call: TRBD1 (6 bases). Germline V gene lookup returns CDR1 MNHEY and CDR2 SVGAGI. The CDR3 runs to 12 residues. V dropped 6 bases and J dropped 5 bases, with 9 bases sitting between them. CDR3 loop: CASRQGIDTQYF. CDR3 nucleotide sequence: TGTGCCAGCAGGCAGGGGATAGATACGCAGTATTTT.

This clonotype was counted ten times or more. The chain links TRBV5-1 to TRBJ2-1; 11 bases line up with TRBD2. The CDR3 runs to 19 residues. Germline CDR1 and CDR2: SGHRS and YFSETQ. The V and J ends lost 0 bases and 7 bases, in that order; junction bases with no gene match: 15. The CDR3 DNA follows: TGCGCCAGCAGCTTGGTCGCGACGATTATGCCTAGCGGGAGGAATGAGCAGTTCTTC. Protein sequence: CASSLVATIMPSGRNEQFF. Based on the CDR3 plus reference TRBV5-1 and TRBJ2-1, the full variable domain is KAGVTQTPRYLIKTRGQQVTLSCSPISGHRSVSWYQQTPGQGLQFLFEYFSETQRNKGNFPGRFSGRQFSNSRSEMNVSTLELGDSALYLCASSLVATIMPSGRNEQFFGPGTRLTVL.

The genes are TRBV10-3 and TRBJ1-1; maybe TRBD1 (5 bases). The germline V and J ends were trimmed by 3 bases and 0 bases, with 23 bases remaining between them. This CDR3 contains 19 residues. From germline, CDR1 is ENHRY and CDR2 SYGVKD. The CDR3 bases are TGTGCCATCAGTGACCTCCCCCGGGGCACCCTCGGGATGAACACTGAAGCTTTCTTT. Translation: CAISDLPRGTLGMNTEAFF.

Relative to its sample, this clonotype is medium-sized. V is TRBV7-9 and J is TRBJ2-3, with 15 bases aligning to TRBD2. CDR1 is SEHNR, CDR2 FQNEAQ, per germline (reference sequence). The V segment lost 3 bases and the J segment 1 base; nucleotides outside the gene matches: 5. This CDR3 is built from 18 residues. CDR3 DNA: TGTGCCAGCAGCTTTGGACTAGCGGGGGGGAGAGGCACAGATACGCAGTATTTT. Protein: CASSFGLAGGRGTDTQYF.

This clonotype showed up many times. The CDR3 bases are TGCAGTGCTAGAGGGGGTAGTTTCAGCTCCTACAATGAGCAGTTCTTC. Amino acids: CSARGGSFSSYNEQFF. The J gene is TRBJ2-1, the V gene TRBV20-1; no firm D call. Germline values: CDR1 DFQATT, CDR2 SNEGSKA (reference sequence). Trimming stripped 1 base from V and 0 bases from J, with 13 bases between. The CDR3 has 16 amino acids.

By frequency in the sample, this clonotype is medium-sized. At one end, the junction sequence differs from germline, possibly due to a read error. The chain couples TRBV7-2 to TRBJ2-3; 10 bases fit TRBD2. The length of the CDR3 is 16 residues. Germline V lookup: CDR1 SGHTA, CDR2 FQGNSA. Here the CDR3 reads CASNLRLAGAGDTQYF. CDR3 DNA sequence: TGTGCCAGCAACTTACGCCTAGCGGGGGCGGGAGATACGCAGTATTTT.

Sample share makes this clonotype medium-sized (0.01 to 0.1%). The chain is built from TRBV30 and TRBJ1-5; D is possibly TRBD1 (6 bases). The CDR3 spans 15 residues. Germline loops: CDR1 GTSNPN, CDR2 SVGIG (reference sequence). The germline V and J ends were trimmed by 2 bases and 5 bases, with 16 bases remaining between them. CDR3 DNA: TGTGCCTGGAGTCCTCCAGACAGGAGGTATCAGCCCCAGCATTTT. As protein: CAWSPPDRRYQPQHF.

As concerns this clonotype: An end of the junction does not agree with germline; a read error may underlie this. J is TRBJ1-3 and V is TRBV11-2, with D uncertain. This CDR3 is built from 16 residues. Per germline, CDR1 SGHAT and CDR2 FQNNGV. In DNA, the CDR3 is TGTGCCAGCAACTTAGACGCAATTTTCTCTGGAAACACCATATATTTT. Its translation is CASNLDAIFSGNTIYF.

This clonotype has ten or more counts. This chain joins TRBV12-3 or TRBV12-4 and TRBJ2-3; D perhaps matches TRBD2 (5 bases). Trimming stripped 4 bases from V and 0 bases from J, with 23 bases between. This CDR3 region has 19 residues. CDR3: CASSSSSSSAAASTDTQYF. The DNA of the CDR3 is TGTGCCAGCAGTTCCTCTAGCTCCAGCGCCGCCGCTAGCACAGATACGCAGTATTTT.

The V gene is TRBV10-3, the J gene TRBJ2-7; unclear D gene. Germline CDR1 and CDR2: ENHRY and SYGVKD. V was cut by 0 bases and J by 2 bases, with 5 bases left in between. The CDR3 totals 13 residues. The CDR3 nucleotides are TGTGCCATCAGTGAGTCAACAGCCTACGAGCAGTACTTC. This codes for CAISESTAYEQYF.

This clonotype is labeled as medium-sized (0.01 to 0.1%). The chain carries TRBV11-2 and TRBJ2-1; weak D call: TRBD1 (6 bases). CDR1 SGHAT and CDR2 FQNNGV come from the germline V gene. The ends were cut back, 4 bases at V and 7 bases at J, with 11 bases in the middle. This CDR3 is 13 amino acids long. For the CDR3, the DNA is TGTGCCAGCAGCTCCGTAACAGGGAATGAGCAGTTCTTC. It yields the protein CASSSVTGNEQFF. Combining the CDR3 with reference TRBV11-2 and TRBJ2-1 gives the whole variable domain EAGVAQSPRYKIIEKRQSVAFWCNPISGHATLYWYQQILGQGPKLLIQFQNNGVVDDSQLPKDRFSAERLKGVDSTLKIQPAKLEDSAVYLCASSSVTGNEQFFGPGTRLTVL.

J is TRBJ2-3 and V is TRBV28, with 10 bases lining up with TRBD2. This CDR3 region has 16 residues. Germline values: CDR1 MDHEN, CDR2 SYDVKM. Unmatched junction bases numbered 3, after V lost 3 bases and J lost 0 bases. CDR3 protein: CASSFGSGGSTDTQYF. The CDR3 bases are TGTGCCAGCAGTTTTGGTAGCGGGGGGAGCACAGATACGCAGTATTTT.

This clonotype counts as medium-sized. The V and J genes are TRBV27 and TRBJ2-6; 9 bases match TRBD1. The germline V gene has CDR1 MNHEY and CDR2 SMNVEV (reference sequence). The junction had 7 bases not matched to a gene; V was cut back by 3 bases and J by 4 bases. CDR3 size: 17 residues. Here the CDR3 DNA reads TGTGCCAGCAGTTTCCGGGGACAGGGCTCAGGGGCCAACGTCCTGACTTTC. It specifies CASSFRGQGSGANVLTF.

Within the sample, this clonotype is medium-sized. This sequence joins TRBV20-1 and TRBJ1-1; D is ambiguous. The germline V gene encodes CDR1 DFQATT and CDR2 SNEGSKA (reference sequence). V was clipped by 2 bases and J by 0 bases, with 10 bases between them. The CDR3 extends over 14 amino acids. Written as DNA, the CDR3 is TGCAGTGCTAGACCGGCAGATATGAACACTGAAGCTTTCTTT. Translated, it gives CSARPADMNTEAFF.